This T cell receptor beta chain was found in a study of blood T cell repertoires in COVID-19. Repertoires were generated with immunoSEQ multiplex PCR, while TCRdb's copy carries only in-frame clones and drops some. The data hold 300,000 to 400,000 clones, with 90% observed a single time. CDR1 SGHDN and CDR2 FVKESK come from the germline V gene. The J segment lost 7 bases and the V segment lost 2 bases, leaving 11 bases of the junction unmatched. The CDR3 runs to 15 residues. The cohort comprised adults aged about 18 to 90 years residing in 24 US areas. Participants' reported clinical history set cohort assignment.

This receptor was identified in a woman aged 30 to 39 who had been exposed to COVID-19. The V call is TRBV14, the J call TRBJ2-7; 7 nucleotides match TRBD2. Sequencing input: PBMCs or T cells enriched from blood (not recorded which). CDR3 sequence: CASSQRDYPPGEQYF. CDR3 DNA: TGTGCCAGCAGCCAACGGGACTACCCCCCTGGGGAGCAGTACTTC.